Listed below are T cell receptor beta chains from one sample, sequenced in a study of T cell repertoires in aging, cancer and after chemotherapy. TCRdb redid the calling of the multiplex PCR reads with MiXCR, one entry per CDR3 protein. The table records over 10,000 distinct CDR3 sequences, less than 30% of them present only once. Sequencing was performed on blood. These receptors originate from a human donor in good health. The CDR3 runs from the conserved cysteine through the conserved F or W. Each record gives: CDR3 DNA, CDR3 protein, D gene, V gene, J gene, clone size. D genes are given only for firm matches. Some rows have no size entry. The others give once, few or many, or a class for an expanded clone.

TGTGCCAGTAGAGTTGACCGCACCACAGATACGCAGTATTTT	CASRVDRTTDTQYF	NA	TRBV19	TRBJ2-3	NA
TGTGCCAGCAGATTCCACAGGGAGCTGAACACTGAAGCTTTCTTT	CASRFHRELNTEAFF	NA	TRBV6-1	TRBJ1-1	NA
TGTGCCAACAGTTTAATAGCTGGGCTTAACTATGGCTACACCTTC	CANSLIAGLNYGYTF	NA	TRBV27	TRBJ1-2	NA
TGTGCCAGCGCCTGGGGGGACAGGGGGGATACTGAAGCTTTCTTT	CASAWGDRGDTEAFF	TRBD1	TRBV6-5	TRBJ1-1	medium-sized
TGTGCCAGCAGCTTAGGACAGGGAGTGAATGGCTACACCTTC	CASSLGQGVNGYTF	TRBD1	TRBV7-9	TRBJ1-2	few
TGTGCCAGCAGTGGCCTCCGGGACAGGGTCGATCAGCCCCAGCATTTT	CASSGLRDRVDQPQHF	TRBD1	TRBV6-4	TRBJ1-5	few
TGTGCCAGCAGTTACACTTTTTCAAGCTCTGGGGCCAACGTCCTGACTTTC	CASSYTFSSSGANVLTF	NA	TRBV6-2/TRBV6-3	TRBJ2-6	NA
TGTGCCAGCAGAAGCTGGGCCAACGTCCTGACTTTC	CASRSWANVLTF	NA	TRBV6-2/TRBV6-3	TRBJ2-6	NA
TGCAGTGCTAGATACCCGGGGGGGAAACAGCCCCAGCATTTT	CSARYPGGKQPQHF	NA	TRBV20-1	TRBJ1-5	few
TGTGCCAGCAGTTCCGGGACAGGGAGCCTTCAGCCCCAGCATTTT	CASSSGTGSLQPQHF	TRBD1	TRBV28	TRBJ1-5	NA
TGTGCCAGCAGCCAAGATAGGGCAGTTAACAATGAGCAGTTCTTC	CASSQDRAVNNEQFF	NA	TRBV4-2	TRBJ2-1	NA
TGTGCCAGCAGCTCGCCGGGGTGGGTCGAAAAACTGTTTTTT	CASSSPGWVEKLFF	NA	TRBV7-9	TRBJ1-4	few
TGTGCCACCAGCAGAGTGGGGGAGCTGTTTTTT	CATSRVGELFF	NA	TRBV15	TRBJ2-2	medium-sized
TGCAGTGCCCCCCATGACAACACGGTAGCTTTCTTT	CSAPHDNTVAFF	NA	TRBV20-1	TRBJ1-1	few
TGCGCCAGCAGCTTGTCTCGGACAGGGGTCAATGAGCAGTTCTTC	CASSLSRTGVNEQFF	TRBD1	TRBV5-1	TRBJ2-1	NA
TGCAGTGCCAGCGACTCGGGATTTCAGCATTTT	CSASDSGFQHF	NA	TRBV20-1	TRBJ1-5	NA
TGTGCCAGCAGCTTAGGGTCACAGCCCCAGCATTTT	CASSLGSQPQHF	NA	TRBV7-9	TRBJ1-5	NA
TGTGCCAGCAGCTTGGGACCTGGGGGGATAGGGTATGGCTACACCTTC	CASSLGPGGIGYGYTF	NA	TRBV7-2	TRBJ1-2	medium-sized
TGCAGTGCTCCCCGAGTAGGGGCGCTACTTCCCAAGACAGATACGCAGTATTTT	CSAPRVGALLPKTDTQYF	NA	TRBV20-1	TRBJ2-3	few
TGCAGTGCTAGCGACAGGGGGTCACCCCTCCACTTT	CSASDRGSPLHF	TRBD1	TRBV20-1	TRBJ1-6	medium-sized
TGTGCCTGGAGTTACCCGTACGGTAGCTCCTATAATTCACCCCTCCACTTT	CAWSYPYGSSYNSPLHF	NA	TRBV30	TRBJ1-6	medium-sized
TGTGCCAGCAGCTTAGTAGACAGTTTGAACACTGGAGCTTTCTTT	CASSLVDSLNTGAFF	NA	TRBV7-2	TRBJ1-1	NA
TGTGCCAGCCCCCGAGGGTCGAACACTGAAGCTTTCTTT	CASPRGSNTEAFF	NA	TRBV2	TRBJ1-1	NA
TGCAGTGCTAGAGTGAGGGGGCAGTCCTATAATTCACCCCTCCACTTT	CSARVRGQSYNSPLHF	TRBD1	TRBV20-1	TRBJ1-6	medium-sized
TGCGCCAGCAGCTTGGCCAGGGTTTACACCGGGGAGCTGTTTTTT	CASSLARVYTGELFF	NA	TRBV5-5	TRBJ2-2	NA
TGTGCCAGCAGCTCGCTCCGGGAACGACACAGGGGCAATGAGCAGTTCTTC	CASSSLRERHRGNEQFF	TRBD1	TRBV7-2	TRBJ2-1	medium-sized
TGTGCCAGCAGCTCCCGGAAGAACACTGAAGCTTTCTTT	CASSSRKNTEAFF	NA	TRBV11-2	TRBJ1-1	NA
TGTGCCAGCAGTCAACAGGGGGCGGATAATTCACCCCTCCACTTT	CASSQQGADNSPLHF	TRBD1	TRBV6-2/TRBV6-3	TRBJ1-6	few
TGTGCCAGCAGTCAGACAGTCCCGAAGACTGAAGCTTTCTTT	CASSQTVPKTEAFF	NA	TRBV6-2/TRBV6-3	TRBJ1-1	NA
TGTGCCAGCAGCTTAGGTGATATCATCTACGAGCAGTACTTC	CASSLGDIIYEQYF	NA	TRBV11-1	TRBJ2-7	medium-sized
TGTGCCAGCAGTTATGGAGGCTCCAATTCACCCCTCCACTTT	CASSYGGSNSPLHF	NA	TRBV6-5	TRBJ1-6	NA
TGTGCCAGCGGGCCCCAGCCCAGAGATACGCAGTATTTT	CASGPQPRDTQYF	NA	TRBV6-6	TRBJ2-3	NA
TGTGCCAGCAGCGGGACAGGGCCCCTCGCCCACGAGCAGTACTTC	CASSGTGPLAHEQYF	TRBD1	TRBV6-1	TRBJ2-7	medium-sized
TGTGCCAGTAGTGTCAGGGTAGAGAATGAGCAGTTCTTC	CASSVRVENEQFF	NA	TRBV19	TRBJ2-1	NA
TGTGCCAGCAGTGAAGGAGCGTCCTCTCGATGGGTGCAGTTCTTC	CASSEGASSRWVQFF	NA	TRBV6-1	TRBJ2-1	medium-sized
TGTGCCAGCAGTGAATCTGGACGCTATGGCTACACCTTC	CASSESGRYGYTF	NA	TRBV6-4	TRBJ1-2	medium-sized
TGTGCCAGCAGTGAGTCCTCCAAAGGGGGGGCAGATACGCAGTATTTT	CASSESSKGGADTQYF	NA	TRBV6-4	TRBJ2-3	NA
TGTGCCAGCAGTTTATCATGGGGCGGAGCGGGAGCTTTCTTT	CASSLSWGGAGAFF	NA	TRBV28	TRBJ1-1	NA
TGTGCCAGTCCGGTTGCATGGCCCCGGGGCGAGCAGTACTTC	CASPVAWPRGEQYF	NA	TRBV21-1	TRBJ2-7	NA
TGTGCCAGCAGTCGAGACAGTCAGGGAAACACCATATATTTT	CASSRDSQGNTIYF	NA	TRBV6-2/TRBV6-3	TRBJ1-3	few
TGTGCCAGTAGTGTAGCCGGGACAGGGTCTTCTGGGGCCAACGTCCTGACTTTC	CASSVAGTGSSGANVLTF	TRBD1	TRBV19	TRBJ2-6	medium-sized
TGTGCCAGCAGTTTTGAATATCCGGACTATGGCTACACCTTC	CASSFEYPDYGYTF	NA	TRBV12-3/TRBV12-4	TRBJ1-2	few
TGCGCCAGCAGCTTGACGGGACAGGCCACCTACGAGCAGTACTTC	CASSLTGQATYEQYF	TRBD1	TRBV5-1	TRBJ2-7	NA
TGTGCCAGCAGCTTAGTTTGGCAGGGTGGGTCCGGGGAGCTGTTTTTT	CASSLVWQGGSGELFF	NA	TRBV11-2	TRBJ2-2	NA
TGTGCCAGCAGTTTATTGGGGATGTCTGGCTACACCTTC	CASSLLGMSGYTF	NA	TRBV28	TRBJ1-2	NA
TGTGCCAGCAGCTCTCTCCCTACCGTGCAGTACTTC	CASSSLPTVQYF	NA	TRBV28	TRBJ2-7	few
TGTGCCAGCAGCTTTGGGCAGGCGGAAAAACTGTTTTTT	CASSFGQAEKLFF	NA	TRBV7-6	TRBJ1-4	medium-sized
TGTGCCATCAGTGATCGGGGATACAATGAGCAGTTCTTC	CAISDRGYNEQFF	NA	TRBV10-3	TRBJ2-1	medium-sized